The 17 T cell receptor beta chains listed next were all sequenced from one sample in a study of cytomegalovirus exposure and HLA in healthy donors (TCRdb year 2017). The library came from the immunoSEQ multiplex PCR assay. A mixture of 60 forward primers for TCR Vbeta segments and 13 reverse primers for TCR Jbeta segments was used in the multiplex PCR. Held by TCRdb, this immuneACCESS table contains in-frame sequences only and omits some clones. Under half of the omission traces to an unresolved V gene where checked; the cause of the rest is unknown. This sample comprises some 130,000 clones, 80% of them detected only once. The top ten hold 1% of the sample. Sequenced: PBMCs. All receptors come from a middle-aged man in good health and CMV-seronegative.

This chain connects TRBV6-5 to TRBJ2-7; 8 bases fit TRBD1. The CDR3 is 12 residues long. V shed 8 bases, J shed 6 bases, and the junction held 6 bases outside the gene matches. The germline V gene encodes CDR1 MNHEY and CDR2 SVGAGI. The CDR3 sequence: CASGTGVLEQYF. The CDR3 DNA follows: TGTGCCAGCGGGACAGGAGTCCTCGAGCAGTACTTC.

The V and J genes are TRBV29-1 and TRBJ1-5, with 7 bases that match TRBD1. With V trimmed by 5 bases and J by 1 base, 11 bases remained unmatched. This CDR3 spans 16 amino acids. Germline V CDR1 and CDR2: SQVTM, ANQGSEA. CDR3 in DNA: TGCAGCGTTTCTCTCAGGGGGGCCGGAAGCAATCAGCCCCAGCATTTT. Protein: CSVSLRGAGSNQPQHF. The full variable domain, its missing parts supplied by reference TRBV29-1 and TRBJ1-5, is SAVISQKPSRDICQRGTSLTIQCQVDSQVTMMFWYRQQPGQSLTLIATANQGSEATYESGFVIDKFPISRPNLTFSTLTVSNMSPEDSSIYLCSVSLRGAGSNQPQHFGDGTRLSIL.

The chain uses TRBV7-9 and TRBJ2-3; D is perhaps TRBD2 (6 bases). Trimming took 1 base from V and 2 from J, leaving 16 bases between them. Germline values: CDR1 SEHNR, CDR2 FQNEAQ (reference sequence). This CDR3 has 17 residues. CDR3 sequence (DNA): TGTGCCAGCAGCTTAGGGTCATCCGGGAGCAACACAGATACGCAGTATTTT. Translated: CASSLGSSGSNTDTQYF.

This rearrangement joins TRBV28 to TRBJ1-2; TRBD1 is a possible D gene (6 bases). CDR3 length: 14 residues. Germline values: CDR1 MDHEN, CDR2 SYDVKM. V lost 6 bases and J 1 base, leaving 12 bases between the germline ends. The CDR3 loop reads CASRSGQRNYGYTF. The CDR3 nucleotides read TGTGCCAGCAGGTCCGGACAGCGTAACTATGGCTACACCTTC.

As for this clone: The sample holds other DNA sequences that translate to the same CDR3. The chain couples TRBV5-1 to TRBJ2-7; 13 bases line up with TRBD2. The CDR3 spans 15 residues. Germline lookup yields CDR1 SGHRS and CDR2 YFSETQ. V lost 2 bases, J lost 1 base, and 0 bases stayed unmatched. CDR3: CASSLLAGGSYEQYF. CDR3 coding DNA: TGCGCCAGCAGCTTACTAGCGGGAGGGTCCTACGAGCAGTACTTC.

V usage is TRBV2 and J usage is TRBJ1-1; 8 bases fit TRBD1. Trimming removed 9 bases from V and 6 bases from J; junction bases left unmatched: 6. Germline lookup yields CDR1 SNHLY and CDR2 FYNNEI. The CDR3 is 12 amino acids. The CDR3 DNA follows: TGTGCCAGGACAGGGGACTCTCCTGAAGCTTTCTTT. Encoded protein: CARTGDSPEAFF.

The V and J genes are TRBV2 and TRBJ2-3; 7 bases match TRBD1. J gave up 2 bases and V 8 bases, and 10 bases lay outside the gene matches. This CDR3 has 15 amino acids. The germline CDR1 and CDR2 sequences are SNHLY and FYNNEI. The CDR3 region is CASSGRQGITDTQYF. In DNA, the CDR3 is TGTGCCAGCTCCGGAAGACAGGGCATCACAGATACGCAGTATTTT. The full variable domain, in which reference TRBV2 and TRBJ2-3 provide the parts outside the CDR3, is EPEVTQTPSHQVTQMGQEVILRCVPISNHLYFYWYRQILGQKVEFLVSFYNNEISEKSEIFDDQFSVERPDGSNFTLKIRSTKLEDSAMYFCASSGRQGITDTQYFGPGTRLTVL.

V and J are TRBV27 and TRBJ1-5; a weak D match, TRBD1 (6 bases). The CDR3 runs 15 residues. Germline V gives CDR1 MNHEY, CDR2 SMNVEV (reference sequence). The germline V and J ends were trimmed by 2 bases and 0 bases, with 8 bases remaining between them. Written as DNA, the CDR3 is TGTGCCAGCAGTTTAGGCAGGGGTAGCAATCAGCCCCAGCATTTT. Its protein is CASSLGRGSNQPQHF.

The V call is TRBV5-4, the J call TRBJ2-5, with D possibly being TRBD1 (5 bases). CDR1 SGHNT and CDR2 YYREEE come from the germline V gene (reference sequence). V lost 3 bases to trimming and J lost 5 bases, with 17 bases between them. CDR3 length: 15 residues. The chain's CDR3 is CASSSEPRDTETQYF. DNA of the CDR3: TGTGCCAGCAGCTCCGAACCCAGGGATACGGAGACCCAGTACTTC.

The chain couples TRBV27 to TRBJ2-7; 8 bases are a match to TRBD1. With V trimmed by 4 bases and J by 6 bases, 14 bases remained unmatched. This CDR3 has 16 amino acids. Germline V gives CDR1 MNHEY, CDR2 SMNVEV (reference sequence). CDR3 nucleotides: TGTGCCAGCAGTTCCGGACAGGGATACTCTGTTGGCGAGCAGTACTTC. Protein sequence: CASSSGQGYSVGEQYF.

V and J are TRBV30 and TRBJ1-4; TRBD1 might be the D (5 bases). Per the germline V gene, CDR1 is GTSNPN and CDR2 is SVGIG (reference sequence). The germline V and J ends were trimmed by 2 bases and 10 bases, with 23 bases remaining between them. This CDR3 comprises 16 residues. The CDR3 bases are TGTGCCTGGAGTCCCACACCGACATCGGGGGGAGGAAAACTGTTTTTT. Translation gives CAWSPTPTSGGGKLFF.

The CDR3 sequence is CASSKRRGTSGQSTDTQYF. The CDR3 coding sequence is TGTGCCAGCAGTAAACGACGGGGGACTAGCGGGCAAAGCACAGATACGCAGTATTTT. The chain uses TRBV27 and TRBJ2-3, with 12 bases matching TRBD2. V was pared by 5 bases and J by 0 bases, with 12 bases of the junction left unmatched. The CDR3 length is 19 residues. The germline V gene has CDR1 MNHEY and CDR2 SMNVEV (reference sequence).

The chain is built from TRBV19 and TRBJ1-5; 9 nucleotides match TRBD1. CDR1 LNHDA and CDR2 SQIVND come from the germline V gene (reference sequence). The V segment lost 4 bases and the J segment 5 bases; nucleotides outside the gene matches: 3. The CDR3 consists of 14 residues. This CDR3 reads CASSTGQGHQPQHF. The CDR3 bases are TGTGCCAGTAGTACGGGACAGGGTCATCAGCCCCAGCATTTT.

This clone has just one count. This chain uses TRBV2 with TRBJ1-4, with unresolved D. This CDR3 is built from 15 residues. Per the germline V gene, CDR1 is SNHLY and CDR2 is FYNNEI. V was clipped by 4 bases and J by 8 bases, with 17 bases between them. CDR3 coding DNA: TGTGCCAGCAGTGTAACCGGGATTTGGGAGGAAAAACTGTTTTTT. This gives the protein CASSVTGIWEEKLFF.

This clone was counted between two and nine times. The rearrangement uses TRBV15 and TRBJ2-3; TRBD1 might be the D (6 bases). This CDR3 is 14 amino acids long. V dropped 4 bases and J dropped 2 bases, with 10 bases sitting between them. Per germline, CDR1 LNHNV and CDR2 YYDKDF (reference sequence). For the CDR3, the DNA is TGTGCCACCAGCATTGGACAGATCACAGATACGCAGTATTTT. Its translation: CATSIGQITDTQYF.

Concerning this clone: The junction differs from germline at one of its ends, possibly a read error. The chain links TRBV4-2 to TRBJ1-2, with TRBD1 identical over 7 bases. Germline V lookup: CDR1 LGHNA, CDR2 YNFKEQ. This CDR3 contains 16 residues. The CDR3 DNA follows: TGTGCTAGCAGCGCAACAGGGGCCACAATCAACTATGGCTACACCTTC. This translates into CASSATGATINYGYTF.

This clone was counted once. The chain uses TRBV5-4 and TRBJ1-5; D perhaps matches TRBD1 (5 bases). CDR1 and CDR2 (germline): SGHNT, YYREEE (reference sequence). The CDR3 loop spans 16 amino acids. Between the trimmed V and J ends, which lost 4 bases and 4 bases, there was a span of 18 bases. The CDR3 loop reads CASSPAPGVGNQPQHF. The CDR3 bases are TGTGCCAGCAGCCCGGCGCCGGGGGTAGGGAATCAGCCCCAGCATTTT.